A selection of T cell receptor beta chains follows, all from one sample in a study of cytomegalovirus exposure and HLA in healthy donors. Measured with immunoSEQ multiplex PCR; TCRdb has only the in-frame clones, and not every one. This table has approximately 120,000 clones, 8% to 11% appearing once. The sequenced material came from PBMCs. These TCRs come from a woman aged 18-35 years in good health and CMV-seropositive. The CDR3 runs from the conserved cysteine through the conserved F or W. The D gene is left open where the match is weak. Part of the rows lack a size; the others show once, few, many or a class for expanded clones.

>TRBD1|-|TRBV27|TRBJ2-6
CASSSPGTGFSGANVLTF
TGTGCCAGCAGTTCCCCCGGGACAGGATTTTCTGGGGCCAACGTCCTGACTTTC
>TRBD2|few|TRBV7-3|TRBJ2-1
CASSQARTSVFHEQFF
TGTGCCAGCAGCCAAGCCCGGACTAGCGTATTCCATGAGCAGTTCTTC
>-|few|TRBV5-1|TRBJ2-3
CASSLAGDTQYF
TGCGCCAGCAGCTTGGCGGGGGATACGCAGTATTTT
>TRBD2|few|TRBV11-3|TRBJ2-3
CASSLVSSGGHTDTQYF
TGTGCCAGCAGCTTAGTTTCCAGCGGGGGCCACACAGATACGCAGTATTTT
>TRBD1|few|TRBV5-1|TRBJ2-7
CASSPSGTGFYEQYF
TGCGCCAGCAGCCCCTCCGGGACAGGGTTCTACGAGCAGTACTTC
>TRBD1|-|TRBV6-1|TRBJ2-1
CAIKDRDGDEQFF
TGTGCCATCAAAGACAGGGATGGCGATGAGCAGTTCTTC
>TRBD1|few|TRBV5-1|TRBJ2-1
CASSKAGTGVHEQFF
TGCGCCAGCAGTAAGGCCGGGACAGGGGTACATGAGCAGTTCTTC
>TRBD2|few|TRBV27|TRBJ2-1
CASRPTSGSWNEQFF
TGTGCCAGCAGGCCAACTAGCGGGAGTTGGAATGAGCAGTTCTTC
>TRBD2|-|TRBV5-4|TRBJ2-1
CASSLLGALAGAVNEQFF
TGTGCCAGCAGCCTCCTGGGTGCACTAGCGGGAGCTGTAAATGAGCAGTTCTTC
>-|-|TRBV9|TRBJ1-1
CASSSAGSNTEAFF
TGTGCCAGCAGCTCCGCGGGCTCGAACACTGAAGCTTTCTTT
>TRBD2|few|TRBV5-1|TRBJ2-2
CASSLGTSFSTGELFF
TGCGCCAGCAGCTTGGGGACTAGTTTTAGCACCGGGGAGCTGTTTTTT
>TRBD2|-|TRBV4-1|TRBJ2-7
CASSSQRGTVYEQYF
TGCGCCAGCAGCTCTCAGCGGGGGACGGTGTACGAGCAGTACTTC
>-|few|TRBV10-1|TRBJ1-2
CATPDGQYFYGYTF
TGCGCCACCCCCGATGGACAGTATTTTTATGGCTACACCTTC
>-|few|TRBV11-2|TRBJ1-5
CASSPRGGAEGPQHF
TGTGCCAGCAGCCCTAGAGGGGGGGCGGAGGGGCCCCAGCATTTT
>TRBD2|-|TRBV29-1|TRBJ2-3
CSVDGGGYTDTQYF
TGCAGCGTTGATGGGGGGGGATACACAGATACGCAGTATTTT
>TRBD1|many|TRBV19|TRBJ1-5
CASLGQFNQPQHF
TGTGCCAGTTTGGGACAGTTCAATCAGCCCCAGCATTTT
>-|-|TRBV7-2|TRBJ2-1
CASSPIIGGVHSYNEQFF
TGTGCCAGCAGCCCTATAATCGGAGGAGTCCACTCCTACAATGAGCAGTTCTTC
>-|few|TRBV11-3|TRBJ1-5
CASSLDSQADQPQHF
TGTGCCAGCAGCTTAGATTCGCAGGCCGATCAGCCCCAGCATTTT
>-|-|TRBV5-1|TRBJ1-1
CASSFGELGTEAFF
TGCGCCAGCAGCTTCGGGGAGTTGGGAACTGAAGCTTTCTTT
>TRBD1|few|TRBV19|TRBJ2-7
CASRPTGPGQGSYEQYF
TGTGCCAGTAGGCCCACGGGGCCGGGACAGGGATCCTACGAGCAGTACTTC
>-|-|TRBV7-3|TRBJ2-1
CASSPLGGAADEQFF
TGTGCCAGCAGCCCCCTCGGCGGGGCAGCGGATGAGCAGTTCTTC
>-|-|TRBV11-2|TRBJ2-1
CASSPGVVYEQFF
TGTGCCAGCAGCCCGGGGGTTGTCTATGAGCAGTTCTTC
>-|-|TRBV2|TRBJ2-1
CASSAYRSNEQFF
TGTGCCAGCAGTGCTTACAGGTCGAATGAGCAGTTCTTC
>-|few|TRBV11-2|TRBJ2-7
CASSLFINSEQYF
TGTGCCAGCAGCTTATTTATCAACTCCGAGCAGTACTTC
>TRBD1|-|TRBV18|TRBJ1-2
CASSPGQGGSYGYTF
TGTGCCAGCTCACCGGGACAGGGGGGGAGCTATGGCTACACCTTC
>-|-|TRBV2|TRBJ1-1
CASSATVNTEAFF
TGTGCCAGCAGTGCCACGGTGAACACTGAAGCTTTCTTT
>-|few|TRBV7-6|TRBJ2-7
CASSLTRYEQYF
TGTGCCAGCAGCCTAACTCGGTACGAGCAGTACTTC
>TRBD2|-|TRBV4-1|TRBJ2-5
CASSQSGGGGGRRQETQYF
TGCGCCAGCAGCCAAAGCGGGGGTGGAGGGGGGAGACGCCAAGAGACCCAGTACTTC
>-|-|TRBV6-1|TRBJ1-2
CASRRDGDRSYGYTF
TGTGCCAGCAGGCGGGACGGCGATCGGAGTTATGGCTACACCTTC